The 25 T cell receptor beta chains given below trace back to one sample, sequenced in a study of T cell clonality in common variable immunodeficiency. Only in-frame clones appear in the TCRdb table, and some are missing; sequencing was by immunoSEQ multiplex PCR. There are about 52,000 clones in the sample, none observed a single time. Sequences were obtained from peripheral blood mononuclear cells. The receptor source for this set is a person aged 18 to 75 in good health.

Comments on this clone: The read ends 3 residues before the CDR3 terminus; that terminus is restored from the germline J gene. The rearrangement links TRBV18 to TRBJ2-7, with 10 bases aligning to TRBD1. The CDR3 has 16 amino acids. The trim removed 1 base at V and 4 bases at J, leaving 7 bases unmatched. Germline values: CDR1 KGHSH, CDR2 LQKENI. CDR3 DNA, as far as it was read: TGTGCCAGCTCACCACACGATCCGGGACAGGGGTACGAG. Its translation: CASSPHDPGQGYE. The entire CDR3 sequence reads CASSPHDPGQGYEQYF.

As regards this clone: The read ends 3 residues before the CDR3 terminus; that terminus is restored from the germline J gene. V gene TRBV30 combines with J gene TRBJ1-5, with unresolved D. Trimming cost V 0 bases and J 4 bases, with 7 bases left between them. This CDR3 comprises 13 residues. Germline lookup yields CDR1 GTSNPN and CDR2 SVGIG (reference sequence). The sequenced CDR3 bases are TGTGCCTGGAGTGTAAACAGAAATCAGCCC. Protein: CAWSVNRNQP. The entire CDR3 reads CAWSVNRNQPQHF.

This clone showed up many times. The read ends 3 residues before the CDR3 terminus; that terminus is restored from the germline J gene. The chain has TRBV7-2 and TRBJ2-6; tentatively, D is TRBD1 (5 bases). The V end was cut by 4 bases, the J end by 2 bases, with 9 bases between. This CDR3 is 15 amino acids long. Germline V CDR1 and CDR2: SGHTA, FQGNSA. The covered CDR3 bases are TGTGCCAGCAGCTGGGGCAGTACTGGGGCCAACGTC. It is translated as CASSWGSTGANV. The complete CDR3 protein is CASSWGSTGANVLTF.

The sample holds many counts of this clone. CDR3 protein: CASRLREKETQYF. The sequenced CDR3 bases are TGTGCCAGCAGGCTCAGGGAAAAAGAGACC. The chain is built from TRBV2 and TRBJ2-5, with a possible D match to TRBD1 (5 bases). The CDR3 end lies 3 residues beyond the end of the read and is filled in from the germline J gene. CDR1 and CDR2 from the germline V gene are SNHLY and FYNNEI. The CDR3 has 13 residues. The germline V and J ends were trimmed by 6 bases and 3 bases, with 11 bases remaining between them.

In the case of this clone: The junction and the germline gene differ at one end; a read error may be behind it. The observed sequence ends 3 residues before the CDR3 terminus, with the missing tail filled in from the germline J gene. V is TRBV7-9 and J is TRBJ2-3; D gene uncertain. The CDR3 totals 12 residues. CDR1 SEHNR and CDR2 FQNEAQ come from the germline V gene (reference sequence). The CDR3 is CSSSLKGHTQYF. The part of the CDR3 DNA that was read is TGTTCCAGCAGCTTAAAAGGGCATACG.

This clone was observed at least ten times. The read ends 3 residues early relative to the CDR3; the germline J gene fills the gap. This chain uses TRBV2 with TRBJ2-1, with 7 bases fitting TRBD1. Germline values: CDR1 SNHLY, CDR2 FYNNEI. V lost 7 bases, J lost 3 bases, and 3 bases stayed unmatched. The CDR3 sequence is 13 residues long. The CDR3 bases that were read are TGTGCCAGCAAGGGACAGAGCTACAATGAG. Its translation: CASKGQSYNE. The entire CDR3 protein reads CASKGQSYNEQFF. Looking up the rest from reference TRBV2 and TRBJ2-1 gives the full variable domain: EPEVTQTPSHQVTQMGQEVILRCVPISNHLYFYWYRQILGQKVEFLVSFYNNEISEKSEIFDDQFSVERPDGSNFTLKIRSTKLEDSAMYFCASKGQSYNEQFFGPGTRLTVL.

This clone was found many times. The read terminates 3 residues ahead of where the CDR3 ends, so the germline J gene completes it. The J gene is TRBJ1-6, the V gene TRBV5-1, with unresolved D. Trimming took 0 bases from V and 6 from J, leaving 13 bases between them. The CDR3 has 16 amino acids. Germline V gene lookup returns CDR1 SGHRS and CDR2 YFSETQ. The DNA read from the CDR3 is TGCGCCAGCAGCTTGGGGGTGAGGGTAGGTAATTCACCC. Protein product: CASSLGVRVGNSP. The whole CDR3 protein is CASSLGVRVGNSPLHF.

This clone was detected a few times. One end of the junction is discordant with germline, which a read error may explain. Coverage ceases 3 residues before the CDR3 finishes, and the germline J gene fills in the end. The rearrangement links TRBV30 to TRBJ2-3; D possibly corresponds to TRBD2 (6 bases). The CDR3 has 15 amino acids. Germline CDR1 is GTSNPN and CDR2 is SVGIG (reference sequence). The CDR3 bases that were read are TGTGCCCGGAGTCGAGCAGCGGGTTGGACAGATACG. It yields the protein CARSRAAGWTDT. The CDR3 in its entirety is CARSRAAGWTDTQYF.

This clone came up many times. The read ends 3 residues early relative to the CDR3; the germline J gene fills the gap. V is TRBV20-1 and J is TRBJ2-1, with a tentative D call TRBD2 (7 bases). CDR3 length equals 17 residues. Germline V gene sequence: CDR1 DFQATT, CDR2 SNEGSKA (reference sequence). V lost 3 bases and J lost 0, with 18 bases in between. The covered CDR3 bases are TGCAGTGCTAGCAGTACGAGGGGGGGTTCCTCCTACAATGAG. Its protein product is CSASSTRGGSSYNE. The CDR3 in full is CSASSTRGGSSYNEQFF.

This clone was seen ten or more times. The read gets to within 3 residues of the CDR3 end, and the germline J gene fills in the rest. V usage is TRBV30 and J usage is TRBJ1-1, with 7 bases that match TRBD1. CDR3 length: 13 residues. Germline CDR1 GTSNPN, CDR2 SVGIG (reference sequence). V lost 7 bases to trimming and J lost 1 base; unmatched junction nucleotides: 6. The sequenced CDR3 bases are TGTGCCTCGACAGGGTTTACGAACACTGAA. This translates into CASTGFTNTE. The entire CDR3 reads CASTGFTNTEAFF.

This clone has ten or more counts. The DNA ends 3 residues before the CDR3 does, and the rest of the CDR3 is filled in from the germline J gene. This chain connects TRBV6-4 to TRBJ1-2; 8 positions match TRBD1. This CDR3 region has 13 residues. Germline CDR1 is MRHNA and CDR2 is SNTAGT. CDR3 DNA, as far as it was read: TGTGCCAGACTTCCGGGACAGGTCTGGGGC. Encoded protein: CARLPGQVWG. From start to end, the CDR3 is CARLPGQVWGYTF.

This clone occurred a few times. The read ends 3 residues early relative to the CDR3; the germline J gene fills the gap. The J gene is TRBJ2-3, the V gene TRBV7-9, with TRBD1 identical over 7 bases. The CDR3 consists of 13 residues. CDR1 and CDR2 (germline): SEHNR, FQNEAQ (reference sequence). CDR3 DNA, as far as it was read: TGTGCCAGCAGCCCCACAGGGGTTGAGACG. This encodes CASSPTGVET. The CDR3, in full, reads CASSPTGVETQYF.

This clone was observed many times. The read comes to an end 3 residues before the CDR3 does, leaving the germline J gene to fill in the end. V and J are TRBV14 and TRBJ2-5; 8 positions agree with TRBD1. Germline V gene data show CDR1 as SGHDN and CDR2 as FVKESK. This CDR3 is 16 amino acids long. V trimming: 4 bases; J trimming: 5 bases; junction bases outside the gene matches: 12. Incomplete CDR3 DNA: TGTGCCAGCAGCCGGGGGACAGGTTCCTTGGAGGAGACC. Translation gives CASSRGTGSLEET. The full CDR3 sequence reads CASSRGTGSLEETQYF.

In regard to this clone: Compared with germline, one end of the junction differs, possibly owing to a read error. The CDR3 end falls 3 residues outside the read, so it is completed with the germline J gene. Other nucleotide sequences in the sample specify the same CDR3. The chain links TRBV6-1 to TRBJ1-2; 7 nucleotides agree with TRBD1. The CDR3 spans 15 residues. In germline, CDR1 is MNHNS, CDR2 SASEGT. The sequenced CDR3 bases are TGTGCCAGCAGTGAATCTAACAGGGGTAACTATGGA. This gives the protein CASSESNRGNYG. The full CDR3 sequence reads CASSESNRGNYGYTF.

Many counts were recorded for this clone. The observed sequence ends 3 residues before the CDR3 terminus, with the missing tail filled in from the germline J gene. The genes are TRBV7-3 and TRBJ2-1; TRBD2 matches 11 bases. The CDR3 contains 16 residues. Trimming removed 4 bases from V and 2 bases from J; junction bases left unmatched: 4. The germline V gene encodes CDR1 SGHTA and CDR2 FQGTGA. CDR3 bases read: TGTGCCAGCAGCTCAGGGACTAGCGGACCCTACAATGAG. Translating gives CASSSGTSGPYNE. The full CDR3 protein reads CASSSGTSGPYNEQFF.

This clone has at least ten counts. Read sequence stops 3 residues before the CDR3 end, and the germline J gene provides the missing end. The V call is TRBV20-1, the J call TRBJ1-1; D is undetermined. This CDR3 spans 14 amino acids. The germline V gene has CDR1 DFQATT and CDR2 SNEGSKA (reference sequence). V lost 0 bases and J lost 0, with 8 bases in between. The CDR3 DNA, read in part, is TGCAGTGCTAGAGATCCGGTTATGAACACTGAA. Translating gives CSARDPVMNTE. In full, the CDR3 is CSARDPVMNTEAFF.

This clone was seen ten or more times. A junction end diverges from the germline sequence, so it may reflect a read error. The CDR3: CASSPLAGSNTGELFF. The part of the CDR3 DNA that was read is TGTGCTAGCAGCCCATTAGCGGGATCTAACACCGGGGAG. J is TRBJ2-2 and V is TRBV7-7, with 8 bases lining up with TRBD2. Read data end 3 residues before the CDR3 end; the end is taken from the germline J gene. Germline CDR1 SSHAT, CDR2 FNYEAQ (reference sequence). The CDR3 extends over 16 amino acids.

Concerning this clone: From the germline J gene comes the end of the CDR3, since the read stops 3 residues before it. The chain is built from TRBV2 and TRBJ2-5; 7 nucleotides line up with TRBD1. The CDR3 runs 14 residues. The germline gives CDR1 SNHLY, CDR2 FYNNEI. The V segment lost 5 bases and the J segment 7 bases; nucleotides outside the gene matches: 10. The CDR3 sequence is CASSFRDRVGTQYF. CDR3 DNA, as far as it was read: TGTGCCAGCAGTTTCCGGGACAGAGTAGGGACC.

This clone was seen at least ten times. The read ends 3 residues early relative to the CDR3; the germline J gene fills the gap. The V gene is TRBV7-2, the J gene TRBJ1-2; 7 bases map to TRBD1. V was pared by 5 bases and J by 0 bases, with 3 bases of the junction left unmatched. The length of the CDR3 is 14 residues. Germline V gives CDR1 SGHTA, CDR2 FQGNSA. CDR3 region: CASSRGQTNYGYTF. CDR3 bases read: TGTGCCAGCAGCCGGGGACAGACTAACTATGGC.

This clone occurred many times. The read ends 3 residues shy of where the CDR3 ends; the end is completed using the germline J gene. The chain links TRBV30 to TRBJ1-5; 10 bases agree with TRBD1. Germline-derived CDR1 and CDR2 are GTSNPN and SVGIG (reference sequence). This CDR3 has 17 residues. Trimming removed 3 bases from V and 0 bases from J; junction bases left unmatched: 8. CDR3 in amino acids: CAWRLGTGAYSNQPQHF. The sequenced part of the CDR3 DNA is TGTGCCTGGAGGTTGGGGACAGGGGCTTATAGCAATCAGCCC.

At least ten counts were recorded for this clone. The CDR3 goes on 3 residues after the read ends, and that part is filled in from the germline J gene. The genes are TRBV5-1 and TRBJ1-4; D gene ambiguous. The CDR3 sequence is 14 residues long. V lost 2 bases and J 3 bases, leaving 8 bases between the germline ends. Germline loops: CDR1 SGHRS, CDR2 YFSETQ. CDR3 bases read: TGCGCCAGCAGCTTAAGTAGCTCTAATGAAAAA. Protein product: CASSLSSSNEK. The whole CDR3 protein reads CASSLSSSNEKLFF.

This clone has a handful of counts. The read finishes 3 residues shy of the CDR3 end, and the germline J gene is used to complete it. The chain carries TRBV19 and TRBJ2-2; TRBD1 or TRBD2 may be the D gene (6 bases each). Germline V CDR1 and CDR2: LNHDA, SQIVND (reference sequence). This CDR3 has 16 amino acids. The CDR3 bases that were read are TGTGCCAGTAGTATCGGGGAGGTCCTCAGGGGTGAAAAG. It is translated as CASSIGEVLRGEK. The whole CDR3 protein is CASSIGEVLRGEKLFF. The whole variable domain, remainder taken from reference TRBV19 and TRBJ2-2, is DGGITQSPKYLFRKEGQNVTLSCEQNLNHDAMYWYRQDPGQGLRLIYYSQIVNDFQKGDIAEGYSVSREKKESFPLTVTSAQKNPTAFYLCASSIGEVLRGEKLFFGEGSRLTVL.

This clone was detected ten times or more. The read gets to within 3 residues of the CDR3 end, and the germline J gene fills in the rest. This chain joins TRBV7-2 and TRBJ2-7; weak D call: TRBD2 (5 bases). In germline, CDR1 is SGHTA, CDR2 FQGNSA. V lost 2 bases and J lost 5, with 16 bases in between. The CDR3 totals 15 residues. The covered CDR3 bases are TGTGCCAGCAGCTTACGGCGCGCACTCGGGGACGAG. It translates to CASSLRRALGDE. The whole CDR3 protein reads CASSLRRALGDEQYF.

This clone was seen at least ten times. Read data end 3 residues before the CDR3 end; the end is taken from the germline J gene. This rearrangement joins TRBV19 to TRBJ2-5, with 7 bases that match TRBD1. Germline-derived CDR1 and CDR2 are LNHDA and SQIVND (reference sequence). With 1 base clipped from V and 4 bases from J, the junction kept 0 bases outside the gene matches. This CDR3 is built from 13 residues. CDR3 sequence reads: CASSIAGGETQYF. CDR3 DNA (partial): TGTGCCAGTAGTATAGCAGGGGGAGAGACC.

This clone was detected ten times or more. The read ends 3 residues before the CDR3 terminus; that terminus is restored from the germline J gene. This chain uses TRBV14 with TRBJ1-2; 9 positions match TRBD1. V lost 0 bases, J lost 4 bases, and 6 bases stayed unmatched. In germline, CDR1 is SGHDN, CDR2 FVKESK. This CDR3 has 16 residues. The CDR3 reads CASSQDVTGGSYGYTF. The part of the CDR3 DNA that was read is TGTGCCAGCAGCCAAGATGTAACAGGGGGCAGCTATGGC.